Below are 21 T cell receptor beta chains sequenced from a single sample in a study of cytomegalovirus exposure and HLA in healthy donors. Use of 60 Vbeta and 13 Jbeta primers characterized the PCR. Using immunoSEQ multiplex PCR, the repertoire was profiled, and TCRdb retains in-frame clones only, with some absent. The sample holds about 160,000 clones, under 90% seen once. The material sequenced was PBMCs. All receptors come from a young man in good health and CMV-seronegative.

The V call is TRBV4-3, the J call TRBJ2-2; 12 nucleotides agree with TRBD2. Germline trimming cut 0 bases from V and 6 bases from J; bases unmatched to any gene: 5. The CDR3 length is 17 residues. CDR1 and CDR2 from the germline V gene are LGHNA and YSLEER. The CDR3 nucleotides read TGCGCCAGCAGCCAAGATGCAGGGACTAGCGGGTCCGGGGAGCTGTTTTTT. Its protein product is CASSQDAGTSGSGELFF.

The chain is built from TRBV5-1 and TRBJ2-1; 11 bases line up with TRBD2. Trimming at V came to 2 bases and at J to 4 bases, leaving 5 bases not matched to a gene. CDR1 is SGHRS and CDR2 is YFSETQ in the germline V gene. CDR3 length: 16 residues. The CDR3 region is CASSLLAGVKYNEQFF. The CDR3 DNA reads TGCGCCAGCAGCTTACTAGCGGGAGTGAAATACAATGAGCAGTTCTTC.

This chain uses TRBV5-6 with TRBJ1-1; D is perhaps TRBD1 (5 bases). V was cut by 2 bases and J by 0 bases, with 14 bases left in between. Germline CDR1 and CDR2: SGHDT and YYEEEE. This CDR3 is built from 16 residues. DNA of the CDR3: TGTGCCAGCAGCTTCGGGGGTGGAGGCGTGAACACTGAAGCTTTCTTT. Its protein product is CASSFGGGGVNTEAFF.

This chain joins TRBV28 and TRBJ2-7, with 7 bases identical to TRBD1. Trimming cost V 1 base and J 12 bases; bases outside gene matches: 3. CDR1 is MDHEN, CDR2 SYDVKM, per germline. This CDR3 contains 11 residues. CDR3 region: CASSLFDRVYF. CDR3 in DNA: TGTGCCAGCAGTTTATTCGACAGGGTGTACTTC.

In DNA, the CDR3 is TGTGCCAGCAGGCTAGTACCGCAAGAGACCCAGTACTTC. Protein: CASRLVPQETQYF. The chain combines TRBV6-5 with TRBJ2-5, with D uncertain. The V end lost 6 bases, the J end lost 2 bases, and 10 bases lay between the germline ends. This CDR3 has 13 residues. Germline values: CDR1 MNHEY, CDR2 SVGAGI.

This clone was detected only a few times. The chain carries TRBV30 and TRBJ1-4, with D tentatively TRBD1 (6 bases). The CDR3 is 14 residues long. V was trimmed by 2 bases and J by 4 bases, leaving 11 bases between them. CDR1 and CDR2 (germline): GTSNPN, SVGIG (reference sequence). The DNA of the CDR3 is TGTGCCTGGAGTACGCAGGGGATTAATGAAAAACTGTTTTTT. This codes for CAWSTQGINEKLFF.

This chain links TRBV27 with TRBJ2-7, with TRBD1 matching 9 bases. CDR3 length: 13 residues. CDR1 MNHEY and CDR2 SMNVEV come from the germline V gene (reference sequence). V shed 5 bases, J shed 5 bases, and the junction held 4 bases outside the gene matches. CDR3 DNA sequence: TGTGCCAGCAGTCCACAGGGGGCAAACGAGCAGTACTTC. Its translation is CASSPQGANEQYF.

This clone appeared a few times. The chain employs TRBV6-5 and TRBJ1-1, with TRBD1 as a possible D gene (6 bases). Trimming removed 6 bases from V and 3 bases from J, with 20 bases in between. Germline CDR1 MNHEY, CDR2 SVGAGI. The CDR3 spans 16 residues. CDR3 residues: CASSYQTGRRDTEAFF. CDR3 bases: TGTGCCAGCAGCTACCAGACAGGACGACGTGACACTGAAGCTTTCTTT.

The rearrangement links TRBV5-1 to TRBJ2-3; no clear D gene. V was trimmed by 0 bases and J by 4 bases, leaving 9 bases between them. Germline V CDR1 and CDR2: SGHRS, YFSETQ. The CDR3 is made up of 14 amino acids. CDR3 DNA sequence: TGCGCCAGCAGCTTGGGGGCAGAAGCAGATACGCAGTATTTT. Residues: CASSLGAEADTQYF.

The V and J genes are TRBV11-3 and TRBJ2-7; D is possibly TRBD1 (7 bases). The germline gives CDR1 SGHNT, CDR2 YENEEA. V lost 1 base to trimming and J lost 3 bases, with 10 bases between them. CDR3 size: 14 residues. The CDR3 is CASSLGGTDYEQYF. CDR3 nucleotides: TGTGCCAGCAGCTTAGGCGGGACAGACTACGAGCAGTACTTC.

The rearrangement links TRBV9 to TRBJ2-5; 8 positions match TRBD2. The CDR3 is made up of 15 amino acids. CDR1 is SGDLS, CDR2 YYNGEE, per germline. With V trimmed by 0 bases and J by 1 base, 2 bases remained unmatched. The CDR3 region has the DNA TGTGCCAGCAGCGTAGATGCGGGAGGCCAAGAGACCCAGTACTTC. This codes for CASSVDAGGQETQYF.

The chain links TRBV10-3 to TRBJ1-2, with 7 bases that match TRBD1. Germline lookup yields CDR1 ENHRY and CDR2 SYGVKD. Trimming cost V 6 bases and J 0 bases; bases outside gene matches: 1. The CDR3 spans 13 residues. The DNA of the CDR3 is TGTGCCATCAGGGGACAGCCTAACTATGGCTACACCTTC. Encoded protein: CAIRGQPNYGYTF.

The chain couples TRBV28 to TRBJ2-7; D is uncertain. The CDR3 contains 10 residues. Germline V lookup: CDR1 MDHEN, CDR2 SYDVKM. V lost 9 bases and J 4 bases, leaving 7 bases between the germline ends. The CDR3 is CARNRYEQYF. The CDR3 region has the DNA TGTGCCAGGAACCGGTACGAGCAGTACTTC.

V usage is TRBV18 and J usage is TRBJ2-7; 11 nucleotides match TRBD2. Germline trimming cut 8 bases from V and 2 bases from J; bases unmatched to any gene: 5. Germline V gives CDR1 KGHSH, CDR2 LQKENI. The CDR3 has 14 residues. The DNA for the CDR3 is TGTGCCAGCGCCACTAGCGGGGGACCCTACGAGCAGTACTTC. Amino acid sequence: CASATSGGPYEQYF. The variable domain in full, with the rest retrieved from reference TRBV18 and TRBJ2-7, is NAGVMQNPRHLVRRRGQEARLRCSPMKGHSHVYWYRQLPEEGLKFMVYLQKENIIDESGMPKERFSAEFPKEGPSILRIQQVVRGDSAAYFCASATSGGPYEQYFGPGTRLTVT.

V and J are TRBV7-2 and TRBJ2-5, with 8 positions matching TRBD2. Trimming removed 5 bases from V and 4 bases from J; junction bases left unmatched: 15. CDR3 size: 17 residues. Germline V gene data show CDR1 as SGHTA and CDR2 as FQGNSA. The CDR3 region has the DNA TGTGCCAGCAGCCCAAGGGATAAGCGGGAGACAGGAGAGACCCAGTACTTC. Translation gives CASSPRDKRETGETQYF.

This chain uses TRBV28 with TRBJ2-7; 10 nucleotides agree with TRBD2. The CDR3 is made up of 17 amino acids. V lost 6 bases to trimming and J lost 3 bases; unmatched junction nucleotides: 14. Germline CDR1 and CDR2: MDHEN and SYDVKM. The CDR3 DNA follows: TGTGCCAGCAGCTTTTGGCGGCTAGCGGGAGCGGGCTACGAGCAGTACTTC. This encodes CASSFWRLAGAGYEQYF.

This clone was seen a few times. Here the CDR3 DNA reads TGTGCCACAATCAGGGCCTCCGGGGAGCTGTTTTTT. Its protein is CATIRASGELFF. The chain uses TRBV7-9 and TRBJ2-2, with D tentatively TRBD1 (5 bases). CDR1 SEHNR and CDR2 FQNEAQ come from the germline V gene (reference sequence). Trimming took 10 bases from V and 6 from J, leaving 12 bases between them. The CDR3 consists of 12 residues.

This chain uses TRBV2 with TRBJ2-7; 9 bases align to TRBD2. The CDR3 is 13 residues long. The germline V gene encodes CDR1 SNHLY and CDR2 FYNNEI. The J segment lost 3 bases and the V segment lost 3 bases, leaving 0 bases of the junction unmatched. The CDR3, as DNA: TGTGCCAGCAGTGAGCGGGAGGGCTACGAGCAGTACTTC. It encodes CASSEREGYEQYF.

The gene calls are TRBV12-5 and TRBJ1-5, with no clear D. Trimming left V 6 bases short and J 5 bases short, with 11 bases between. This CDR3 has 13 residues. From germline, CDR1 is LGHNT and CDR2 FRNRAP. DNA of the CDR3: TGTGCTAGTGGCCGCCCGGGTGATCAGCCCCAGCATTTT. The encoded protein is CASGRPGDQPQHF.

The chain uses TRBV2 and TRBJ1-2; D may be TRBD1 (5 bases). The CDR3 length is 12 residues. The ends were cut back, 10 bases at V and 4 bases at J, with 13 bases in the middle. Germline V lookup: CDR1 SNHLY, CDR2 FYNNEI. DNA of the CDR3: TGTGCCATTCCGACAGCGAGCTATGGCTACACCTTC. Translation: CAIPTASYGYTF.

V is TRBV4-2 and J is TRBJ2-5; D possibly corresponds to TRBD1 (6 bases). V lost 0 bases, J lost 3 bases, and 8 bases lay in between. This CDR3 has 14 amino acids. Germline lookup yields CDR1 LGHNA and CDR2 YNFKEQ. CDR3 bases: TGTGCCAGCAGCCAAGAGGCAGGGGAAGAGACCCAGTACTTC. Translating it yields CASSQEAGEETQYF.